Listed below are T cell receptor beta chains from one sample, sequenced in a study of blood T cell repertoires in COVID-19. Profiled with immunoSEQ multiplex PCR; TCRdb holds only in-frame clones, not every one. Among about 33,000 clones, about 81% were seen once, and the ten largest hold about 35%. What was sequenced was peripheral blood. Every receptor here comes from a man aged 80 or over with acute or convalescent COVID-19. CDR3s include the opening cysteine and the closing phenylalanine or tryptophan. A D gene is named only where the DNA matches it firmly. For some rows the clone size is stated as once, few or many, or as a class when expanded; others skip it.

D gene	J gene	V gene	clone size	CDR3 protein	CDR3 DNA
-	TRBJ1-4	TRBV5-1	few	CASSLGALLPGEKLFF	TGCGCCAGCAGCTTGGGGGCCCTGTTGCCGGGGGAAAAACTGTTTTTT
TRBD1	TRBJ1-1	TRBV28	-	CAGRTGGAVNTEAFF	TGTGCCGGAAGGACAGGGGGAGCGGTGAACACTGAAGCTTTCTTT
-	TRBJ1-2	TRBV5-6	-	CASSLLLRQGGYTF	TGTGCCAGCAGCTTGTTATTACGGCAGGGGGGCTACACCTTC
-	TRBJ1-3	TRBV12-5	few	CASGPAGGSGVSGNTIYF	TGTGCTAGTGGCCCTGCAGGAGGGTCAGGAGTCTCTGGAAACACCATATATTTT
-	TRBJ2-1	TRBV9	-	CASSVDGQYYNEQFF	TGTGCCAGCAGCGTTGATGGACAATACTACAATGAGCAGTTCTTC
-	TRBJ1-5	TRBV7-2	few	CASSFIGDNNQPQHF	TGTGCCAGCAGCTTTATAGGGGACAATAATCAGCCCCAGCATTTT
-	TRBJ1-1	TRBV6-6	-	CASRDSWGSTFF	TGTGCCAGCAGGGACAGTTGGGGATCTACTTTCTTT
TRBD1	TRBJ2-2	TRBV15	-	CATSRTGGGLSGELFF	TGTGCCACCAGCAGAACAGGGGGCGGACTGTCCGGGGAGCTGTTTTTT
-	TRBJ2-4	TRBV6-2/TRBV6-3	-	CASSTSGARGNIQYF	TGTGCCAGCAGTACCTCAGGGGCGAGGGGAAACATTCAGTACTTC
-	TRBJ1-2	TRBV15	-	CATSTLLGLYYGYTF	TGTGCCACCAGCACCTTGCTAGGACTGTACTATGGCTACACCTTC
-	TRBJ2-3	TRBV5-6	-	CASSYPGAPPGDTQYF	TGTGCCAGCAGCTACCCCGGAGCCCCCCCGGGGGATACGCAGTATTTT
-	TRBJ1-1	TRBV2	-	CATSPVTGTEAFF	TGTGCCACCTCGCCTGTTACGGGCACTGAAGCTTTCTTT
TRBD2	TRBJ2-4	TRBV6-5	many	CASGGGNKNIQYF	TGTGCCAGCGGGGGAGGGAACAAAAACATTCAGTACTTC
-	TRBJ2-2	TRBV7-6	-	CASKSVGGGTGELFF	TGTGCCAGCAAAAGTGTCGGGGGTGGAACCGGGGAGCTGTTTTTT
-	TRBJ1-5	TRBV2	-	CASMLGQSNQPQHF	TGTGCCAGCATGTTAGGACAGTCCAATCAGCCCCAGCATTTT
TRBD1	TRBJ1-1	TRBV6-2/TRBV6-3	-	CASSYSFGTGNTEAFF	TGTGCCAGCAGTTACTCGTTTGGGACAGGGAACACTGAAGCTTTCTTT
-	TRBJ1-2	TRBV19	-	CASRADRYGYTF	TGTGCCAGTAGGGCAGACAGATATGGCTACACCTTC
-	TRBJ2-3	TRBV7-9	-	CASSWGAGGTDTQYF	TGTGCCAGCAGCTGGGGGGCAGGGGGGACAGATACGCAGTATTTT
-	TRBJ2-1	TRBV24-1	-	CATPLRHSLSYNEQFF	TGTGCCACGCCCCTAAGACACAGCTTATCCTACAATGAGCAGTTCTTC
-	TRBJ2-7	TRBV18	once	CASSTGTGGSEQYF	TGTGCCAGCTCCACGGGTACAGGAGGGTCCGAGCAGTACTTC
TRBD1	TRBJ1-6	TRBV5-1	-	CASSWTGSLANSPLHF	TGCGCCAGCAGCTGGACAGGGAGCCTCGCCAATTCACCCCTCCACTTT
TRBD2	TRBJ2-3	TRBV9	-	CASSEGTSALDTQYF	TGTGCCAGCAGCGAGGGGACTAGCGCTTTAGATACGCAGTATTTT
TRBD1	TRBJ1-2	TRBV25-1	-	CASRTTGGSYGYTF	TGTGCCAGCAGGACGACAGGGGGCAGCTATGGCTACACCTTC
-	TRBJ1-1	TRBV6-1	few	CASSEGSLPTEAFF	TGTGCCAGCAGTGAGGGGAGCTTACCGACTGAAGCTTTCTTT
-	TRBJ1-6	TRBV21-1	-	CASSKISRGSPYNSPLHF	TGTGCCAGCAGCAAAATTAGTCGGGGGAGCCCCTATAATTCACCCCTCCACTTT
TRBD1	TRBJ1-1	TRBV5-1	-	CASRSQGAGTEAFF	TGCGCCAGCAGGTCTCAGGGGGCGGGAACTGAAGCTTTCTTT
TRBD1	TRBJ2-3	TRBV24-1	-	CATSGDGQGRPDTQYF	TGTGCCACCAGTGGCGACGGACAGGGCCGTCCAGATACGCAGTATTTT
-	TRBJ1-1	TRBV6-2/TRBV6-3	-	CASSYGRTEAFF	TGTGCCAGCAGTTACGGGCGAACTGAAGCTTTCTTT
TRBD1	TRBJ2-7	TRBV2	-	CASGRDRDIYEQYF	TGTGCCAGCGGCCGGGACAGGGATATCTACGAGCAGTACTTC
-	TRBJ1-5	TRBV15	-	CATSSAEYQPQHF	TGTGCCACCAGCAGCGCGGAATATCAGCCCCAGCATTTT
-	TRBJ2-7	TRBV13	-	CASSPRGVGQYF	TGTGCCAGCAGCCCCCGGGGTGTCGGGCAGTACTTC
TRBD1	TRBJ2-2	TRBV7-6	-	CASSSDRPNTGELFF	TGTGCCAGCAGCTCGGACAGGCCGAACACCGGGGAGCTGTTTTTT
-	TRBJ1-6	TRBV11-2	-	CASSPSGGYSPLHF	TGTGCCAGCAGCCCCAGCGGAGGGTATTCACCCCTCCACTTT
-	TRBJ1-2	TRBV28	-	CASMRSWGYTF	TGTGCCAGCATGAGGAGCTGGGGCTACACCTTC
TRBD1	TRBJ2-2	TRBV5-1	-	CASSLDRAVGELFF	TGCGCCAGCAGCCTCGACAGGGCAGTGGGGGAGCTGTTTTTT
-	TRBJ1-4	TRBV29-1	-	CSVSTGGMGEKLFF	TGCAGCGTTTCAACGGGGGGAATGGGTGAAAAACTGTTTTTT
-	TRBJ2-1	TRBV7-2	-	CASSHNRVSYNEQFF	TGTGCCAGCAGCCATAACAGGGTCTCCTACAATGAGCAGTTCTTC
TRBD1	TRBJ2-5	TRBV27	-	CARRGQIQETQYF	TGTGCCAGAAGGGGACAGATCCAAGAGACCCAGTACTTC
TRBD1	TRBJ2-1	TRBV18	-	CASSPTRDRVFNEQFF	TGTGCCAGCTCACCGACCCGGGACAGGGTATTCAATGAGCAGTTCTTC
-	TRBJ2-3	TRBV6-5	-	CASRRAKDTQYF	TGTGCCAGCAGACGTGCTAAAGATACGCAGTATTTT
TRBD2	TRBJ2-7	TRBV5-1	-	CASSLAPPGLAGSYEQYF	TGCGCCAGCAGCTTGGCACCCCCGGGACTAGCGGGCTCCTACGAGCAGTACTTC
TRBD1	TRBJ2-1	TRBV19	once	CASTIERQGNSEQFF	TGTGCCAGTACCATCGAGAGACAGGGAAATTCTGAGCAGTTCTTC
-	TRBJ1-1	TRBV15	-	CATSRGANEAFF	TGTGCCACCAGCAGAGGAGCAAATGAAGCTTTCTTT
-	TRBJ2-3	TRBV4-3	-	CASSQDLSTGSDTQYF	TGCGCCAGCAGCCAAGATTTGAGTACAGGGTCGGATACGCAGTATTTT
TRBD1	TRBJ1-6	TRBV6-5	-	CAGGQNYNSPLHF	TGTGCCGGGGGACAGAATTATAATTCACCCCTCCACTTT
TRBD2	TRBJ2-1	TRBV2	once	CASSELAGGRNEQFF	TGTGCCAGCAGTGAATTAGCGGGGGGGCGAAATGAGCAGTTCTTC
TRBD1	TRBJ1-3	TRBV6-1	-	CASSAGTGFANSGNTIYF	TGTGCCAGCAGTGCCGGGACAGGGTTCGCTAACTCTGGAAACACCATATATTTT